The T cell receptor beta chain under discussion was sequenced for a study of vaccination and CD4 T cells after COVID-19. Looking at the study overall: As control conditions, cultures were given either a CEFX pool serving as positive control, an HIV-1 Nef pool, or no peptide at all. Findings and caveats of the study: Rising from around 20 to 38, the median of SARS-CoV-2-reactive clonotypes did not change significantly.

Cultured CD4+ T-cell DNA underwent Oncomine TCR Beta short-read sequencing. Scientists extracted genomic DNA from CD4+ T cells grown in culture. Via MiXCR, TCRdb re-called the PCR reads, giving one row per CDR3 protein. The table includes 11,000 to 15,000 distinct CDR3 sequences, roughly 61% detected once. Treatment: roughly 11-day PBMC culture with coronavirus spike peptide pools or control peptides (ViraFEST assay). Peptide pools at around 10 ug/ml stimulated approximately 2 million PBMCs per well with about 10 IU/ml IL-2. The CDR3 has 15 amino acids. With 2 bases removed from V and 4 bases from J, the gap between germline ends came to 14 bases. CDR1 is MNHEY, CDR2 SVGEGT, per germline. Of note for this clonotype: The target antigen is unknown.

The origin of this receptor is a human donor who had recovered from COVID-19. The source material was CD4+ T cells from blood, cultured in vitro. This chain uses TRBV6-2 or TRBV6-3 with TRBJ1-2, with D possibly being TRBD1 (5 bases). The CDR3, as DNA: TGTGCCAGCAGTTACCTCCCGACAGCATCCTATGGCTACACCTTC. This encodes CASSYLPTASYGYTF.